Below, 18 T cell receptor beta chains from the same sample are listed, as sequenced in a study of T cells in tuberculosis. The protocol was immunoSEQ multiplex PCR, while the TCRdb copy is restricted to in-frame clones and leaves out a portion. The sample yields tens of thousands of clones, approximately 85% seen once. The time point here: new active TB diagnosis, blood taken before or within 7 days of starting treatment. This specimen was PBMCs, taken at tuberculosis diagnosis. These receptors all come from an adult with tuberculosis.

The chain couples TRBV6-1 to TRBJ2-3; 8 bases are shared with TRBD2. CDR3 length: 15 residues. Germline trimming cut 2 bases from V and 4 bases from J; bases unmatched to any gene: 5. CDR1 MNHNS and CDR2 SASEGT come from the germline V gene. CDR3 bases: TGTGCCAGCAGTGAATCGGCGGGAGGTCCAGATACGCAGTATTTT. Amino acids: CASSESAGGPDTQYF.

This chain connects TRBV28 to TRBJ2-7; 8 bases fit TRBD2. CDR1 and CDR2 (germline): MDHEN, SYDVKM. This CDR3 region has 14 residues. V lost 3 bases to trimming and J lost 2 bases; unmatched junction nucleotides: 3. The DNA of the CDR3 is TGTGCCAGCAGTTTTTTAGCGGGAACCTACGAGCAGTACTTC. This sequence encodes CASSFLAGTYEQYF.

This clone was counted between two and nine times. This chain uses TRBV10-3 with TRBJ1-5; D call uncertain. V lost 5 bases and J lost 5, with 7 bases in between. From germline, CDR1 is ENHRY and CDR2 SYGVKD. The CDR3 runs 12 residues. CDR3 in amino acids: CAISNQDQPQHF. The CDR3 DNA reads TGTGCCATCAGTAATCAGGATCAGCCCCAGCATTTT.

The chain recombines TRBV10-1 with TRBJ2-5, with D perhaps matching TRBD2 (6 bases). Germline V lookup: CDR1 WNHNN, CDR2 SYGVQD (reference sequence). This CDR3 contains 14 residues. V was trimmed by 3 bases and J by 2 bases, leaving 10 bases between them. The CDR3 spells CASSEGGDQETQYF. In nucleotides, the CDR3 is TGCGCCAGCAGTGAAGGCGGGGATCAAGAGACCCAGTACTTC.

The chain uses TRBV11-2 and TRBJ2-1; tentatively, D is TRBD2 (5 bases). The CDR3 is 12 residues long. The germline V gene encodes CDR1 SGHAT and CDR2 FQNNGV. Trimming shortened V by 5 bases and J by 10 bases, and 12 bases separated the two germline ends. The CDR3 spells CASSVRDREQFF. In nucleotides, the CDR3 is TGTGCCAGCAGCGTCCGGGATCGGGAGCAGTTCTTC.

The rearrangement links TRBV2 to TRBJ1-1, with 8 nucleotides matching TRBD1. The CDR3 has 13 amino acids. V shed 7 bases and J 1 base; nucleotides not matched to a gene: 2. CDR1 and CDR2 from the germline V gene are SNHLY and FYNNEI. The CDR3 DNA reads TGTGCCAGCACTGGACAGGGGAACACTGAAGCTTTCTTT. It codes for CASTGQGNTEAFF.

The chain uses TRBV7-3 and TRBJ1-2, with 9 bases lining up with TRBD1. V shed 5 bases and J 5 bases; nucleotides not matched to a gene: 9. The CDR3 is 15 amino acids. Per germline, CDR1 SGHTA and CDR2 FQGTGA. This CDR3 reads CASSGGQGTQYGYTF. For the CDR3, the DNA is TGTGCCAGCAGCGGGGGACAGGGCACCCAATATGGCTACACCTTC.

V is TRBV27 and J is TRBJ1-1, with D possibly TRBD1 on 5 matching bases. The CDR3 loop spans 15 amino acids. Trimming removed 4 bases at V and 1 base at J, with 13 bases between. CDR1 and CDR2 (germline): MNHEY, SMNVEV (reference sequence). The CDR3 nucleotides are TGTGCCAGCAGTTCACCACCAGGGAAGAACACTGAAGCTTTCTTT. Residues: CASSSPPGKNTEAFF.

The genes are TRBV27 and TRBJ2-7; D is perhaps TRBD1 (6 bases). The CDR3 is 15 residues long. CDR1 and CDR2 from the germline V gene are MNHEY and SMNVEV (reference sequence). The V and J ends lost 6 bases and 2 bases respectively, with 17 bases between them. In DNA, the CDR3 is TGTGCCAGCAGACCCGGACAGTTAAGAGCCTACGAGCAGTACTTC. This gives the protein CASRPGQLRAYEQYF.

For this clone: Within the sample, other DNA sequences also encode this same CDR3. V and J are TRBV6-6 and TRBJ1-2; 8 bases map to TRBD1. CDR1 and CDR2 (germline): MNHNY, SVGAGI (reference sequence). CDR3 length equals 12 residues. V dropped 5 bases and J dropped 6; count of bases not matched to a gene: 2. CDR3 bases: TGTGCCAGCAGTACAGGGGGAGATGGCTACACCTTC. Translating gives CASSTGGDGYTF.

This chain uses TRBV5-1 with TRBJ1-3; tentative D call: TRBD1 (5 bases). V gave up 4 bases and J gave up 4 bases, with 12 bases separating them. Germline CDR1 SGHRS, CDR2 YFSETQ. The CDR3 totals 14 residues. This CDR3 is CASSPGGAGNTIYF. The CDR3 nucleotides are TGCGCCAGCAGCCCTGGTGGGGCAGGAAACACCATATATTTT.

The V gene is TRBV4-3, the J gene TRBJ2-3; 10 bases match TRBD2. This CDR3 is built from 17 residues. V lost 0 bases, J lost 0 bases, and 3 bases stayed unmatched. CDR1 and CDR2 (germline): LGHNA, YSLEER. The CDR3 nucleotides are TGCGCCAGCAGCCAAGATTCAGCGGGGGGGAGCACAGATACGCAGTATTTT. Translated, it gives CASSQDSAGGSTDTQYF.

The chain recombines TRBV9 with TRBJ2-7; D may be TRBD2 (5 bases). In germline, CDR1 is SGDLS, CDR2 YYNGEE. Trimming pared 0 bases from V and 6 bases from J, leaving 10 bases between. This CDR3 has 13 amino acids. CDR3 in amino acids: CASSVAHGVEQYF. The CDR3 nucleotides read TGTGCCAGCAGCGTAGCACACGGGGTCGAGCAGTACTTC.

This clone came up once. CDR3 loop: CSVRLAGGHEQFF. For the CDR3, the DNA is TGCAGCGTTCGACTAGCGGGAGGGCATGAGCAGTTCTTC. The chain uses TRBV29-1 and TRBJ2-1; 14 bases agree with TRBD2. V lost 5 bases to trimming and J lost 8 bases; unmatched junction nucleotides: 2. CDR1 is SQVTM and CDR2 is ANQGSEA in the germline V gene. CDR3 size: 13 residues.

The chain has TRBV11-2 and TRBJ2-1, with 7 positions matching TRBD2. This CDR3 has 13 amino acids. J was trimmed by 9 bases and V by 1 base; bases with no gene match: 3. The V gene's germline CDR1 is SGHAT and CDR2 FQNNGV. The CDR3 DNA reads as TGTGCCAGCAGCTTAGTTTGGGAGGGTGAGCAGTTCTTC. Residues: CASSLVWEGEQFF.

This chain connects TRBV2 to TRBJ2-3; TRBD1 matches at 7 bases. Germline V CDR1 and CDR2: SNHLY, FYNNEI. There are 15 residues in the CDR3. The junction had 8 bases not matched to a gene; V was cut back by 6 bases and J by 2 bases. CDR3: CASSGTVLPTDTQYF. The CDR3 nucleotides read TGTGCCAGCAGCGGGACAGTGTTACCCACAGATACGCAGTATTTT.

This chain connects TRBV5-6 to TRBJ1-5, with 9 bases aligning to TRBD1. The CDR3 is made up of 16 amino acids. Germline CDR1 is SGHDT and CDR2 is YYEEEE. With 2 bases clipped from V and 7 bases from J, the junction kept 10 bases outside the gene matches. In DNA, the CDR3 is TGTGCCAGCAGCTTCAGGAATACAGGGGGCCGACAGCCCCAGCATTTT. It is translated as CASSFRNTGGRQPQHF.

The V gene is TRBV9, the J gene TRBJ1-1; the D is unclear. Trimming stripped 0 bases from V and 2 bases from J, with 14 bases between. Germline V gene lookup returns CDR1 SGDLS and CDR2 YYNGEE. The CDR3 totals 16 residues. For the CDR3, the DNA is TGTGCCAGCAGCGTAGTGGGAGGGATAGTAAACACTGAAGCTTTCTTT. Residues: CASSVVGGIVNTEAFF.